These 10 T cell receptor beta chains were sequenced from one sample in a study of shared clonotypes between healthy human individuals. The assay was immunoSEQ multiplex PCR, and TCRdb's table has in-frame clones only and misses some. The sample records roughly 510,000 clones, around 79% being singletons. Sequenced sample: PBMCs. The origin of the receptors is a woman aged 35 to 49 in good health. Some clones in this sample may be carry-over from other donors' samples.

This sequence joins TRBV6-4 and TRBJ2-7; D may be TRBD2 (6 bases). The CDR3 spans 12 residues. The V end lost 6 bases, the J end lost 4 bases, and 10 bases lay between the germline ends. Germline-derived CDR1 and CDR2 are MRHNA and SNTAGT. CDR3 in amino acids: CASSPAGYEQYF. CDR3 nucleotide sequence: TGTGCCAGCAGCCCCGCGGGGTACGAGCAGTACTTC.

The chain carries TRBV6-5 and TRBJ2-7; a weak D match, TRBD2 (5 bases). V was clipped by 6 bases and J by 5 bases, with 11 bases between them. This CDR3 contains 12 residues. Germline CDR1 MNHEY, CDR2 SVGAGI. The CDR3 loop reads CASSPRRHEQYF. CDR3 in DNA: TGTGCCAGCAGCCCCCGGAGGCACGAGCAGTACTTC.

This chain connects TRBV6-1 to TRBJ2-3; D is perhaps TRBD2 (5 bases). Per germline, CDR1 MNHNS and CDR2 SASEGT. CDR3 length: 15 residues. V was pared by 8 bases and J by 0 bases, with 15 bases between. This CDR3 is CASALERTSTDTQYF. CDR3 sequence (DNA): TGTGCCAGCGCCCTGGAGCGGACTAGCACAGATACGCAGTATTTT.

V and J are TRBV7-2 and TRBJ2-1; 8 positions agree with TRBD2. V trimming: 6 bases; J trimming: 0 bases; junction bases outside the gene matches: 4. The CDR3 has 15 residues. From germline, CDR1 is SGHTA and CDR2 FQGNSA. The CDR3 loop is CASSLSGDSYNEQFF. Here the CDR3 DNA reads TGTGCCAGCAGTCTTAGCGGGGACTCCTACAATGAGCAGTTCTTC.

The V and J genes are TRBV30 and TRBJ1-4; no clear D gene. The CDR3 is 14 residues long. V gave up 5 bases and J gave up 4 bases, with 14 bases separating them. Germline CDR1 and CDR2: GTSNPN and SVGIG (reference sequence). The CDR3 DNA reads as TGTGCCTGGGCCAGGACGATAGATAATGAAAAACTGTTTTTT. The encoded protein is CAWARTIDNEKLFF.

The chain couples TRBV15 to TRBJ2-6, with unresolved D. Germline V gene lookup returns CDR1 LNHNV and CDR2 YYDKDF (reference sequence). This CDR3 has 14 amino acids. V was clipped by 4 bases and J by 1 base, with 5 bases between them. The CDR3, as DNA: TGTGCCACCAGCATAATTTCTGGGGCCAACGTCCTGACTTTC. Encoded protein: CATSIISGANVLTF.

This clone was seen a single time. The rearrangement joins TRBV5-1 to TRBJ2-1; 10 nucleotides agree with TRBD2. The CDR3 has 19 residues. Germline V gene lookup returns CDR1 SGHRS and CDR2 YFSETQ. Trimming cost V 4 bases and J 3 bases; bases outside gene matches: 16. Here the CDR3 DNA reads TGCGCCAGCAGCACCTCTAGCGGGAGCCCACTGAGGGTCTACAATGAGCAGTTCTTC. Translating it yields CASSTSSGSPLRVYNEQFF.

The chain couples TRBV6-1 to TRBJ1-2; 7 nucleotides align to TRBD1. The CDR3 sequence is 14 residues long. V dropped 1 base and J dropped 4; count of bases not matched to a gene: 3. Germline lookup yields CDR1 MNHNS and CDR2 SASEGT. Here the CDR3 reads CASSEGQGGYGYTF. The CDR3 coding sequence is TGTGCCAGCAGTGAAGGACAGGGTGGCTATGGCTACACCTTC.

The rearrangement links TRBV5-1 to TRBJ2-2; D call uncertain. The CDR3 contains 15 residues. The V and J ends lost 0 bases and 2 bases respectively, with 8 bases between them. Germline V CDR1 and CDR2: SGHRS, YFSETQ. The CDR3 DNA is TGCGCCAGCAGCTTGGAAGGCCCAAACACCGGGGAGCTGTTTTTT. Its translation: CASSLEGPNTGELFF.

The chain has TRBV21-1 and TRBJ2-1; the D call TRBD2 from the table was never checked on the DNA. TRBV21-1 is noted as a pseudogene. The CDR3 sequence is 13 residues long. The CDR3 bases are TGTGCCAGCACGGTCTCTTCCTACAATGAGCAGTTCTTC. Amino acids: CASTVSSYNEQFF.